Listed here are 26 T cell receptor beta chains from one sample, sequenced in a study of cytomegalovirus exposure and HLA in healthy donors (dated by TCRdb to about 2017). Libraries were made using the immunoSEQ multiplex PCR assay. This is the immuneACCESS table as TCRdb keeps it, with only in-frame sequences that have V and J called. A part of the clones is gone; compared with another copy, unresolved V genes explain less than half, and the rest is unexplained. The sample table records fewer than 400,000 clones; nearly 90% of these occur just once. The ten largest clones capture around 1% of the sample. The sample consisted of PBMCs. Receptors were obtained from a man under 40 in good health and CMV-seronegative.

The rearrangement links TRBV10-3 to TRBJ2-3; maybe TRBD2 (6 bases). The ends were cut back, 6 bases at V and 3 bases at J, with 10 bases in the middle. This CDR3 region has 13 residues. The germline CDR1 and CDR2 sequences are ENHRY and SYGVKD. The DNA for the CDR3 is TGTGCCATCAGGACTAGTTTTACAGATACGCAGTATTTT. Its protein is CAIRTSFTDTQYF.

The chain couples TRBV27 to TRBJ1-2; TRBD1 is a possible D gene (6 bases). The CDR3 is made up of 13 amino acids. Germline-derived CDR1 and CDR2 are MNHEY and SMNVEV (reference sequence). Trimming pared 5 bases from V and 3 bases from J, leaving 10 bases between. The CDR3 reads CASSPTGYYGYTF. The CDR3 DNA is TGTGCCAGCAGTCCAACAGGGTACTATGGCTACACCTTC.

The genes are TRBV7-2 and TRBJ1-1; D is unresolved. V was shortened by 1 base and J by 7 bases, with 10 bases between the two germline ends. In germline, CDR1 is SGHTA, CDR2 FQGNSA. The CDR3 length is 13 residues. Written as DNA, the CDR3 is TGTGCCAGCAGCTTAGGAATCCCGAGTGAAGCTTTCTTT. This sequence encodes CASSLGIPSEAFF.

The chain combines TRBV11-2 with TRBJ2-5; 7 positions agree with TRBD2. V shed 3 bases, J shed 4 bases, and the junction held 5 bases outside the gene matches. This CDR3 comprises 14 residues. Germline V gene lookup returns CDR1 SGHAT and CDR2 FQNNGV. Here the CDR3 DNA reads TGTGCCAGCAGCTTGGGAGGGCAGGGAGAGACCCAGTACTTC. Translated, it gives CASSLGGQGETQYF.

The J gene is TRBJ2-1, the V gene TRBV9; possibly TRBD1 for D (6 bases). CDR3 size: 13 residues. The germline V gene encodes CDR1 SGDLS and CDR2 YYNGEE. The germline V and J ends were trimmed by 6 bases and 2 bases, with 9 bases remaining between them. CDR3 DNA: TGTGCCAGCAAACAGGGTACCTACAATGAGCAGTTCTTC. It translates to CASKQGTYNEQFF.

This clone was counted once. V gene TRBV7-8 combines with J gene TRBJ2-2; D may be TRBD1 (5 bases). Germline lookup yields CDR1 SGHVS and CDR2 FQNEAQ. Trimming pared 5 bases from V and 2 bases from J, leaving 9 bases between. The CDR3 spans 14 residues. The CDR3 sequence: CASSIDRNTGELFF. CDR3 coding DNA: TGTGCCAGCAGCATAGACAGAAACACCGGGGAGCTGTTTTTT.

The chain couples TRBV13 to TRBJ2-1; TRBD1 agrees at 11 bases. In germline, CDR1 is PRHDT, CDR2 FYEKMQ (reference sequence). With V trimmed by 1 base and J by 2 bases, 4 bases remained unmatched. CDR3 size: 17 residues. The CDR3 region has the DNA TGTGCCAGCAGCTTAGTCGGGACAGGGGGACCCTACAATGAGCAGTTCTTC. Its translation is CASSLVGTGGPYNEQFF.

A word on this clone: The CDR3 does not end in the conserved phenylalanine or tryptophan, so this is likely a read error. The DNA is omitted, as the CDR3 cannot be located on it reliably, and the CDR3 follows TCRdb's listing. This CDR3 is CASRTTGGVR. This chain joins TRBV10-2 and TRBJ1-2; the table's D call, TRBD1, has no DNA check behind it. Per germline, CDR1 WSHSY and CDR2 SAAADI. Both ends counted, the CDR3 spans 10 residues.

The J gene is TRBJ2-1, the V gene TRBV19; TRBD1 matches at 7 bases. This CDR3 comprises 11 residues. The V and J ends lost 7 bases and 7 bases, in that order; junction bases with no gene match: 1. CDR1 and CDR2 (germline): LNHDA, SQIVND (reference sequence). The CDR3 DNA follows: TGTGCCAGTATCAGGGGGAATGAGCAGTTCTTC. Translating it yields CASIRGNEQFF.

The chain carries TRBV11-2 and TRBJ2-1; 8 bases are shared with TRBD2. CDR1 and CDR2 from the germline V gene are SGHAT and FQNNGV. This CDR3 is built from 15 residues. After removal of 3 bases from V and 1 base from J, the junction contained 2 bases not matched to a gene. CDR3: CASSFVAGSYNEQFF. The DNA for the CDR3 is TGTGCCAGCAGCTTTGTAGCGGGGTCCTACAATGAGCAGTTCTTC.

The V call is TRBV9, the J call TRBJ2-5, with a tentative D call TRBD1 (6 bases). The CDR3 is 15 residues long. Trimming left V 0 bases short and J 4 bases short, with 13 bases between. Germline V gene lookup returns CDR1 SGDLS and CDR2 YYNGEE. The CDR3 here is CASSVEGTLIETQYF. DNA for the CDR3: TGTGCCAGCAGCGTAGAAGGGACACTTATAGAGACCCAGTACTTC.

The chain uses TRBV5-6 and TRBJ2-5, with D tentatively TRBD2 (6 bases). Trimming cost V 5 bases and J 2 bases, with 13 bases left between them. CDR1 and CDR2 from the germline V gene are SGHDT and YYEEEE. The CDR3 consists of 14 residues. CDR3 region: CASSTGTLQETQYF. As DNA, the CDR3 is TGTGCCAGCAGTACCGGGACTTTACAAGAGACCCAGTACTTC. The full variable domain, completed using reference TRBV5-6 and TRBJ2-5, is DAGVTQSPTHLIKTRGQQVTLRCSPKSGHDTVSWYQQALGQGPQFIFQYYEEEERQRGNFPDRFSGHQFPNYSSELNVNALLLGDSALYLCASSTGTLQETQYFGPGTRLLVL.

This clone showed up just once. The chain is built from TRBV7-9 and TRBJ1-5, with unresolved D. CDR1 SEHNR and CDR2 FQNEAQ come from the germline V gene (reference sequence). The CDR3 is 12 amino acids. With 2 bases removed from V and 6 bases from J, the gap between germline ends came to 5 bases. This chain's CDR3 is CASSLMSQPQHF. CDR3 nucleotide sequence: TGTGCCAGCAGCTTAATGAGTCAGCCCCAGCATTTT. Full variable domain (rest looked up from reference TRBV7-9 and TRBJ1-5): DTGVSQNPRHKITKRGQNVTFRCDPISEHNRLYWYRQTLGQGPEFLTYFQNEAQLEKSRLLSDRFSAERPKGSFSTLEIQRTEQGDSAMYLCASSLMSQPQHFGDGTRLSIL.

This clone was seen once. Written as DNA, the CDR3 is TGTGCCAGCAGCTTCTACAGGGGGAGGCTAGACACCGGGGAGCTGTTTTTT. Protein sequence: CASSFYRGRLDTGELFF. This chain links TRBV7-8 with TRBJ2-2, with 8 bases aligning to TRBD1. Germline V gene lookup returns CDR1 SGHVS and CDR2 FQNEAQ. V dropped 3 bases and J dropped 3; count of bases not matched to a gene: 9. The CDR3 length is 17 residues.

CDR3 sequence (DNA): TGTGCCACCGGACTAGAATCAAATGAGCAGTTCTTC. It translates to CATGLESNEQFF. V is TRBV10-3 and J is TRBJ2-1; 7 nucleotides line up with TRBD2. The CDR3 totals 12 residues. Germline CDR1 reads ENHRY; CDR2 reads SYGVKD. J was trimmed by 7 bases and V by 10 bases; bases with no gene match: 7.

The rearrangement joins TRBV18 to TRBJ2-2; a weak D match, TRBD2 (5 bases). V was clipped by 3 bases and J by 0 bases, with 8 bases between them. The germline CDR1 and CDR2 sequences are KGHSH and LQKENI. CDR3 length: 15 residues. The CDR3 region has the DNA TGTGCCAGCTCACCGGGAGCGCCGAACACCGGGGAGCTGTTTTTT. Translating gives CASSPGAPNTGELFF. Together with reference TRBV18 and TRBJ2-2, the CDR3 gives the full variable domain: NAGVMQNPRHLVRRRGQEARLRCSPMKGHSHVYWYRQLPEEGLKFMVYLQKENIIDESGMPKERFSAEFPKEGPSILRIQQVVRGDSAAYFCASSPGAPNTGELFFGEGSRLTVL.

V usage is TRBV9 and J usage is TRBJ1-1; 9 bases agree with TRBD1. This CDR3 contains 13 residues. Germline V gene lookup returns CDR1 SGDLS and CDR2 YYNGEE. V dropped 0 bases and J dropped 14; count of bases not matched to a gene: 8. The CDR3 is CASSVGQGVHLFF. Here the CDR3 DNA reads TGTGCCAGCAGCGTAGGACAGGGGGTGCATCTGTTCTTT. Filled out from reference TRBV9 and TRBJ1-1, the complete variable domain reads DSGVTQTPKHLITATGQRVTLRCSPRSGDLSVYWYQQSLDQGLQFLIQYYNGEERAKGNILERFSAQQFPDLHSELNLSSLELGDSALYFCASSVGQGVHLFFGQGTRLTVV.

The V and J genes are TRBV7-9 and TRBJ2-5, with D tentatively TRBD1 (5 bases). The CDR3 is 15 amino acids. Germline V gene lookup returns CDR1 SEHNR and CDR2 FQNEAQ (reference sequence). V was pared by 3 bases and J by 0 bases, with 11 bases between. The CDR3 DNA reads TGTGCCAGCAGCTTGCCCAGACAGAACCAAGAGACCCAGTACTTC. It is translated as CASSLPRQNQETQYF.

This chain joins TRBV2 and TRBJ1-6, with TRBD1 identical over 9 bases. This CDR3 has 15 residues. Germline values: CDR1 SNHLY, CDR2 FYNNEI. V shed 4 bases, J shed 7 bases, and the junction held 5 bases outside the gene matches. The CDR3 DNA sequence: TGTGCCAGCAGTGCTGCCGGGACAGGGAATTCACCCCTCCACTTT. It translates to CASSAAGTGNSPLHF.

J is TRBJ2-5 and V is TRBV7-2; 14 bases fit TRBD2. Germline loops: CDR1 SGHTA, CDR2 FQGNSA. With V trimmed by 5 bases and J by 5 bases, 7 bases remained unmatched. The CDR3 totals 16 residues. The CDR3 DNA is TGTGCCAGCAGCACACGACTAGCGGGGGGGCGGGAGACCCAGTACTTC. This translates into CASSTRLAGGRETQYF. Looking up the rest from reference TRBV7-2 and TRBJ2-5 gives the full variable domain: GAGVSQSPSNKVTEKGKDVELRCDPISGHTALYWYRQSLGQGLEFLIYFQGNSAPDKSGLPSDRFSAERTGGSVSTLTIQRTQQEDSAVYLCASSTRLAGGRETQYFGPGTRLLVL.

This chain links TRBV25-1 with TRBJ2-1, with TRBD1 identical over 9 bases. This CDR3 region has 15 residues. V lost 3 bases to trimming and J lost 5 bases; unmatched junction nucleotides: 5. Germline CDR1 MGHDK, CDR2 SYGVNS. CDR3 DNA: TGTGCCAGCAGTGAGGGAGGGACAGGGCACAATGAGCAGTTCTTC. This encodes CASSEGGTGHNEQFF.

V usage is TRBV18 and J usage is TRBJ1-1; D ambiguous. The V gene lost 1 base and the J gene lost 1 base, with 7 bases spanning the gap. Germline assignment: CDR1 KGHSH and CDR2 LQKENI. CDR3 length equals 14 residues. CDR3 coding DNA: TGTGCCAGCTCACCACAGCGGGGGAACACTGAAGCTTTCTTT. It codes for CASSPQRGNTEAFF.

V gene TRBV7-2 combines with J gene TRBJ1-1; no reliable D call. This CDR3 contains 14 residues. Germline CDR1 reads SGHTA; CDR2 reads FQGNSA. Trimming cost V 5 bases and J 10 bases, with 20 bases left between them. The CDR3: CASSASRLKRIAFF. The CDR3 DNA reads as TGTGCCAGCAGCGCGAGCCGTCTGAAGAGGATAGCTTTCTTT.

The chain couples TRBV29-1 to TRBJ1-1; 8 bases are shared with TRBD1. This CDR3 is 13 amino acids long. Germline values: CDR1 SQVTM, CDR2 ANQGSEA. The trim removed 4 bases at V and 4 bases at J, leaving 5 bases unmatched. CDR3 DNA sequence: TGCAGCGTTGCCAGGGGGCAGGGCACTGAAGCTTTCTTT. Encoded protein: CSVARGQGTEAFF.

The rearrangement links TRBV7-9 to TRBJ1-4; 8 nucleotides match TRBD1. Germline CDR1 is SEHNR and CDR2 is FQNEAQ (reference sequence). V gave up 5 bases and J gave up 4 bases; unmatched junction bases: 9. This CDR3 comprises 16 residues. CDR3 protein: CASSNPSTGVNEKLFF. The CDR3, as DNA: TGTGCCAGCAGCAACCCATCGACAGGGGTTAATGAAAAACTGTTTTTT.

The V call is TRBV2, the J call TRBJ1-5; D unclear. Germline V gene lookup returns CDR1 SNHLY and CDR2 FYNNEI. This CDR3 region has 13 residues. Trimming cost V 1 base and J 6 bases, with 7 bases left between them. This CDR3 is CASSEVPRQPQHF. In DNA form, the CDR3 reads TGTGCCAGCAGTGAAGTCCCTCGTCAGCCCCAGCATTTT.